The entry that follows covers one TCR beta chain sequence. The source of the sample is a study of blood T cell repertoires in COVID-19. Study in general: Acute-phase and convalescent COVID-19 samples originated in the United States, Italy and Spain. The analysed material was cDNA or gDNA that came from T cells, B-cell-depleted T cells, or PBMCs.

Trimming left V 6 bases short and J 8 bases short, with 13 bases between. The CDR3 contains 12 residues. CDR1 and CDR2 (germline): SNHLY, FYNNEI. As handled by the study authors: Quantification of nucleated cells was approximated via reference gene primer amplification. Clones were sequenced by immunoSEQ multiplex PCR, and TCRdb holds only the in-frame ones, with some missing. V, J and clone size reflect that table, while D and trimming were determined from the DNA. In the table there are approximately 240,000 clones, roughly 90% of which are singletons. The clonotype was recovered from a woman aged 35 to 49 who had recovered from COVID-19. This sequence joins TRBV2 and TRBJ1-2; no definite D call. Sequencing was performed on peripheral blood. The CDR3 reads CASRITLSGYTF. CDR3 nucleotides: TGTGCCAGCAGGATCACCCTGAGCGGCTACACCTTC.